The rows below give T cell receptor beta chains drawn from one sample of a study of blood T cells in healthy people across ages. From the 5' RACE reads, TCRdb called clonotypes with MiXCR, one entry per CDR3 protein. The sample has 550,000 to 600,000 distinct CDR3 sequences; 27% are singletons. Source material: blood. These receptors all come from an older woman in good health. The CDR3 runs from the conserved cysteine through the conserved F or W. A D gene is named only where the DNA matches it firmly. Size is stated for part of the rows, as once, few or many counts, or as a class when the clone is expanded.

cdr3_length j_call clone_size d_call v_call cdr3_nt cdr3_aa
13 TRBJ1-2 . TRBD1 TRBV7-9 TGTGCCAGCAGCCGTGGACAGGGTAGAAGCTACACCTTC CASSRGQGRSYTF
14 TRBJ1-4 once TRBD1 TRBV20-1 TGCAGTGCTAGAGAGACAGGGTCGGGTGAAAAACTGTTTTTT CSARETGSGEKLFF
11 TRBJ2-1 . . TRBV6-6 TGTGCCAGCAGCTCGTCATGGGGACAGTTCTTC CASSSSWGQFF
13 TRBJ1-1 . . TRBV5-1 TGCGCCAGCAGCTTACCGGGGAAAACTGAAGCTTTCTTT CASSLPGKTEAFF
13 TRBJ1-2 few . TRBV20-1 TGCAGTGCTAGAGGTACAGGGACTCATGGCTACACCTTC CSARGTGTHGYTF
13 TRBJ1-1 few . TRBV7-2 TGTGCCAGCAGCTTAGAGAGGGGGACTGAAGCTTTCTTT CASSLERGTEAFF
15 TRBJ2-5 . . TRBV6-6 TGTGCCAGCAGTTATATACCGCTCTCTGGGGAGACCCAGTACTTC CASSYIPLSGETQYF
16 TRBJ2-2 few TRBD1 TRBV15 TGTGCCACCAGCGGAACTCGGACAGGAGACACCGGGGAGCTGTTTTTT CATSGTRTGDTGELFF
12 TRBJ2-3 . . TRBV7-9 TGTGCCAGCAGCTCAACTAAAGATACGCAGTATTTT CASSSTKDTQYF
12 TRBJ2-7 . . TRBV3-1 TGTGCCAGCAGCCAATCTTTCTACGAGCAGTACTTC CASSQSFYEQYF
15 TRBJ1-2 . . TRBV6-2/TRBV6-3 TGTGCCAGCAGTTACCGGGGGTCCAGTAGCAATGGCTACACCTTC CASSYRGSSSNGYTF
13 TRBJ1-2 . TRBD1 TRBV20-1 TGCAGTGCTCAATACCGGGACAGGGGTGGCTACACCTTC CSAQYRDRGGYTF
14 TRBJ2-7 . TRBD1 TRBV6-1 TGTGCCAGCAGTGAAGCGGACAGGGGAAGAGAGCAGTACTTC CASSEADRGREQYF
16 TRBJ2-5 . . TRBV3-1 TGTGCCAGCAGCCAAGATACGGGGTACCCCAGGGAGACCCAGTACTTC CASSQDTGYPRETQYF
14 TRBJ2-7 few TRBD1 TRBV6-6 TGTGCCAGCAGACTACGACAGGGATATCACGAGCAGTACTTC CASRLRQGYHEQYF
13 TRBJ2-7 few . TRBV12-3/TRBV12-4 TGTGCCAGCAGTACCCGGACAGATAGGGAGCAGTACTTC CASSTRTDREQYF
15 TRBJ1-3 few . TRBV5-6 TGTGCCAGCAGCTTGGAGGCATACTCTGGAAACACCATATATTTT CASSLEAYSGNTIYF
12 TRBJ1-6 few . TRBV20-1 TGCAGTGCTAGAGCAGGAAATTCACCCCTCCACTTT CSARAGNSPLHF
15 TRBJ2-7 few . TRBV9 TGTGCCGGCAGCGTAGGCGTCCGGGGGCAGGACGAGCAGTACTTC CAGSVGVRGQDEQYF
13 TRBJ2-7 few . TRBV10-3 TGTGCCATCAGTGAGTCTTTATCCTACGAGCAGTACTTC CAISESLSYEQYF
12 TRBJ1-2 . TRBD1 TRBV29-1 TGCAGCGTGGGTCCGGACAGGGACGGCTACACCTTC CSVGPDRDGYTF
13 TRBJ2-3 few . TRBV7-3 TGTGCCAGCAGCTTCAGTACAGGAGATACGCAGTATTTT CASSFSTGDTQYF
13 TRBJ1-1 . . TRBV12-3/TRBV12-4 TGTGCCAGCAGTCGGGGGGGTACCACTGAAGCTTTCTTT CASSRGGTTEAFF
15 TRBJ2-1 few TRBD1 TRBV3-1 TGTGCCAGTAGCCCAGTCGGGACAGCTTACAATGAGCAGTTCTTC CASSPVGTAYNEQFF
15 TRBJ2-1 . . TRBV7-2 TGTGCCAGCAGCTTAGCGCTAACGCCGTCTAATGAGCAGTTCTTC CASSLALTPSNEQFF
14 TRBJ1-2 . . TRBV20-1 TGCAGTGCTAGGAGGCAGAAGAAGGACTATGGCTACACCTTC CSARRQKKDYGYTF
14 TRBJ2-7 few TRBD2 TRBV10-2 TGCGCCAGCAGTGAGAGTGTTAGCGGGGGCGAGCAGTACTTC CASSESVSGGEQYF
14 TRBJ2-5 few . TRBV9 TGTGCCAGCAGCCCGAGGGACAACCAAGAGACCCAGTACTTC CASSPRDNQETQYF
16 TRBJ1-4 few . TRBV7-8 TGTGCCAGCAGCTTGTACTTCGATGCAACTAATGAAAAACTGTTTTTT CASSLYFDATNEKLFF
17 TRBJ1-1 few TRBD1 TRBV7-9 TGTGCCAGCAGCCTTAGCCGGGGACAGGGGCCGAACACTGAAGCTTTCTTT CASSLSRGQGPNTEAFF
14 TRBJ1-2 few . TRBV7-9 TGTGCCAGCAGCTTCGAGGGCCCGCGCTATGGCTACACCTTC CASSFEGPRYGYTF
14 TRBJ2-5 . . TRBV5-1 TGCGCCAGCAACTTGTCGGGCTACCAAGAGACCCAGTACTTC CASNLSGYQETQYF
17 TRBJ2-2 few . TRBV4-3 TGCGCCAGCAGCCAAGATCGTGGTAGCGGGAACACCGGGGAGCTGTTTTTT CASSQDRGSGNTGELFF
12 TRBJ1-1 many . TRBV29-1 TGCAGCGCCGTTCGGATGAACACTGAAGCTTTCTTT CSAVRMNTEAFF
15 TRBJ1-1 . . TRBV7-2 TGTGCCAGCAGCATAAGAATTACGGGGAACACTGAAGCTTTCTTT CASSIRITGNTEAFF
15 TRBJ2-3 . TRBD2 TRBV6-6 TGTGCCAGCCCTGCGGCGGGAGAGGGCACAGATACGCAGTATTTT CASPAAGEGTDTQYF
13 TRBJ2-5 . . TRBV5-1 TGCGCCAGCAGCTTGATGCCCCAAGAGACCCAGTACTTC CASSLMPQETQYF
14 TRBJ1-2 . . TRBV4-2 TGTGCCAGCAGCCAAGCGGCAGTTAACTATGGCTACACCTTC CASSQAAVNYGYTF
13 TRBJ1-4 . . TRBV29-1 TGCAGCGTTGAACGGGGGATCGATGAAAAACTGTTTTTT CSVERGIDEKLFF
14 TRBJ2-7 . . TRBV13 TGTGCCAGCAGCTTAGTTGGGGGGCGGATCGAGCAGTACTTC CASSLVGGRIEQYF
14 TRBJ1-3 . TRBD1 TRBV6-1 TGTGCCACCATTCAGGGGGCCGCTGGAAACACCATATATTTT CATIQGAAGNTIYF
14 TRBJ1-4 few TRBD1 TRBV12-3/TRBV12-4 TGTGCCAGCGTGAGGGGGACAGGGAATGAAAAACTGTTTTTT CASVRGTGNEKLFF
15 TRBJ2-5 . . TRBV4-3 TGCGCCAGCAGCCAAGATCGGGCAGCGATAGAGACCCAGTACTTC CASSQDRAAIETQYF
15 TRBJ2-7 . . TRBV27 TGTGCCAGCAGTCTCCAGGGGATTAACTCCTACGAGCAGTACTTC CASSLQGINSYEQYF
13 TRBJ2-1 . TRBD1 TRBV20-1 TGCAGCGTCGAGGGGACAGGGACCGGAGAGCAGTTCTTC CSVEGTGTGEQFF
17 TRBJ2-7 few . TRBV20-1 TGCAGTGCTATGGGGGGGACAAGGGCAGGGGGATCCTACGAGCAGTACTTC CSAMGGTRAGGSYEQYF
17 TRBJ1-5 . TRBD1 TRBV6-1 TGTGCCAGCAGTCCACCGGGACAGGGGATTATCAATCAGCCCCAGCATTTT CASSPPGQGIINQPQHF
13 TRBJ2-7 few . TRBV5-1 TGCGCCAGTAGCGGATCGGACAGATACGAGCAGTACTTC CASSGSDRYEQYF
14 TRBJ1-1 . . TRBV11-3 TGTGCCAGCAGCAAATACGACAGGAACACTGAAGCTTTCTTT CASSKYDRNTEAFF
12 TRBJ2-7 . . TRBV9 TGTGCCAGCAGCGTCGTAGGGGGCGAGCAGTACTTC CASSVVGGEQYF
15 TRBJ1-2 . . TRBV27 TGTGCCAGCAGTCCATCCTGGACAGAGAACTATGGCTACACCTTC CASSPSWTENYGYTF
16 TRBJ2-3 . . TRBV20-1 TGCAGTGCTAGAGGATCTCGGGGAGCGACCACAGATACGCAGTATTTT CSARGSRGATTDTQYF
11 TRBJ2-4 . . TRBV29-1 TGCAGCGTTGACAGCAAAAACATTCAGTACTTC CSVDSKNIQYF
17 TRBJ2-6 . . TRBV19 TGTGCCAGTAGTCGGACGCAGGTTCAGTCTGGGGCCAACGTCCTGACTTTC CASSRTQVQSGANVLTF
18 TRBJ2-4 few TRBD2 TRBV9 TGTGCCAGCAGCGACAGCGGGGGGGCGGTCGGAGGCAAAAACATTCAGTACTTC CASSDSGGAVGGKNIQYF